Listed here are 22 T cell receptor beta chains from one sample, sequenced in a study of cytomegalovirus exposure and HLA in healthy donors. The assay was immunoSEQ multiplex PCR, and TCRdb's table has in-frame clones only and misses some. Among about 83,000 clones, 95% to 96% were seen once, and the ten largest hold approximately 1.3%. The sequencing input was PBMCs. These receptors were collected from a young woman in good health and CMV-seronegative.

This chain joins TRBV5-1 and TRBJ1-3; 7 bases align to TRBD1. The V segment lost 4 bases and the J segment 1 base; nucleotides outside the gene matches: 2. The CDR3 loop spans 14 amino acids. The germline gives CDR1 SGHRS, CDR2 YFSETQ. The CDR3 loop is CASSPGQSGNTIYF. The CDR3 region has the DNA TGCGCCAGCAGCCCGGGACAGTCTGGAAACACCATATATTTT.

J is TRBJ2-7 and V is TRBV2; no definite D call. V was trimmed by 8 bases and J by 0 bases, leaving 11 bases between them. The CDR3 extends over 13 amino acids. Germline CDR1 reads SNHLY; CDR2 reads FYNNEI. The CDR3 DNA reads TGTGCCAGCGCGGTACACTACTCCTACGAGCAGTACTTC. Residues: CASAVHYSYEQYF.

This chain connects TRBV5-1 to TRBJ1-1; 9 bases are shared with TRBD1. The junction had 4 bases not matched to a gene; V was cut back by 2 bases and J by 2 bases. Germline CDR1 is SGHRS and CDR2 is YFSETQ. CDR3 length: 15 amino acids. CDR3 region: CASSFLTGGNTEAFF. As DNA, the CDR3 is TGCGCCAGCAGCTTCCTTACAGGGGGCAACACTGAAGCTTTCTTT.

This chain uses TRBV18 with TRBJ1-1; no clear D gene. The CDR3 length is 18 residues. Trimming shortened V by 3 bases and J by 0 bases, and 20 bases separated the two germline ends. From germline, CDR1 is KGHSH and CDR2 LQKENI. In DNA form, the CDR3 reads TGTGCCAGCTCACCGTTAGATAGCCGGGGAGCGGTGAACACTGAAGCTTTCTTT. This encodes CASSPLDSRGAVNTEAFF.

Relative to its sample, this clone is medium-sized. This sequence joins TRBV10-1 and TRBJ2-1; 8 bases are shared with TRBD2. With V trimmed by 2 bases and J by 12 bases, 12 bases remained unmatched. Germline V lookup: CDR1 WNHNN, CDR2 SYGVQD (reference sequence). CDR3 length: 15 amino acids. CDR3 loop: CASSEQTSAAAGQFF. CDR3 bases: TGCGCCAGCAGTGAGCAGACTAGCGCCGCGGCTGGGCAGTTCTTC.

The V and J genes are TRBV7-9 and TRBJ1-1, with D possibly matching TRBD1 (5 bases). Between the trimmed V and J ends, which lost 3 bases and 0 bases, there was a span of 14 bases. Germline CDR1 reads SEHNR; CDR2 reads FQNEAQ (reference sequence). The CDR3 length is 16 residues. The DNA for the CDR3 is TGTGCCAGCAGCTTTGAACCGCAGGGAATGAACACTGAAGCTTTCTTT. Its protein is CASSFEPQGMNTEAFF.

This chain uses TRBV19 with TRBJ1-5, with D possibly matching TRBD1 (6 bases). The CDR3 totals 14 residues. Looked up from germline, CDR1 is LNHDA and CDR2 is SQIVND (reference sequence). V gave up 3 bases and J gave up 5 bases, with 11 bases separating them. For the CDR3, the DNA is TGTGCCAGTAGTATGGGGTCAGGGGATCAGCCCCAGCATTTT. This translates into CASSMGSGDQPQHF. The whole variable domain, remainder taken from reference TRBV19 and TRBJ1-5, is DGGITQSPKYLFRKEGQNVTLSCEQNLNHDAMYWYRQDPGQGLRLIYYSQIVNDFQKGDIAEGYSVSREKKESFPLTVTSAQKNPTAFYLCASSMGSGDQPQHFGDGTRLSIL.

CDR3 bases: TGTGCCAGCTCACCGGGACAGATGCAAGAGACCCAGTACTTC. This codes for CASSPGQMQETQYF. The genes are TRBV18 and TRBJ2-5; TRBD1 aligns across 7 bases. The germline V gene encodes CDR1 KGHSH and CDR2 LQKENI. The CDR3 runs to 14 residues. V trimming: 3 bases; J trimming: 2 bases; junction bases outside the gene matches: 3.

This clone occurred once. J is TRBJ2-7 and V is TRBV6-5; 7 bases line up with TRBD1. This CDR3 region has 15 residues. CDR1 is MNHEY and CDR2 is SVGAGI in the germline V gene. With 3 bases clipped from V and 3 bases from J, the junction kept 8 bases outside the gene matches. CDR3 bases: TGTGCCAGCAGTTATGAGGCAGGGGGTGGCTACGAGCAGTACTTC. This gives the protein CASSYEAGGGYEQYF.

The V and J genes are TRBV9 and TRBJ2-3, with TRBD2 as a possible D gene (5 bases). V was clipped by 3 bases and J by 10 bases, with 12 bases between them. The CDR3 is 12 amino acids. CDR1 SGDLS and CDR2 YYNGEE come from the germline V gene. CDR3 nucleotides: TGTGCCAGCAGCGGAGGGCTCGGGCCGCAGTATTTT. As protein: CASSGGLGPQYF.

The chain carries TRBV11-2 and TRBJ2-1, with 12 bases lining up with TRBD2. The CDR3 sequence is 15 residues long. The J segment lost 6 bases and the V segment lost 5 bases, leaving 5 bases of the junction unmatched. The germline V gene encodes CDR1 SGHAT and CDR2 FQNNGV. The CDR3 here is CASSPSGRGFNEQFF. The CDR3 DNA sequence: TGTGCCAGCAGCCCTAGCGGGAGGGGTTTCAATGAGCAGTTCTTC.

The V and J genes are TRBV15 and TRBJ2-7; D perhaps matches TRBD1 (6 bases). V was pared by 6 bases and J by 4 bases, with 16 bases between. The CDR3 runs to 14 residues. Germline CDR1 is LNHNV and CDR2 is YYDKDF (reference sequence). CDR3 coding DNA: TGTGCCACCAGGGGAACTCCGGACAGTTACGAGCAGTACTTC. Translating it yields CATRGTPDSYEQYF.

The chain employs TRBV28 and TRBJ2-7, with D maybe TRBD1 (6 bases). CDR1 and CDR2 from the germline V gene are MDHEN and SYDVKM. The germline V and J ends were trimmed by 5 bases and 3 bases, with 20 bases remaining between them. CDR3 length: 16 amino acids. In nucleotides, the CDR3 is TGTGCCAGCAGTCTCAACTGGTGGGGGCAGTTCTACGAGCAGTACTTC. The encoded protein is CASSLNWWGQFYEQYF.

The rearrangement links TRBV21-1 to TRBJ1-2; TRBD1, as called in the table, went unchecked against the DNA. TRBV21-1 is noted as a pseudogene. CDR3 length equals 18 residues. In DNA, the CDR3 is TGTGCCAGCACGAACTTTTTGAACTTCAGGGGGCGAGGCTATGGCTACACCTTC. This codes for CASTNFLNFRGRGYGYTF.

The chain has TRBV6-1 and TRBJ2-7; possible D gene TRBD2, 5 bases. Germline CDR1 MNHNS, CDR2 SASEGT. V lost 9 bases and J lost 2, with 20 bases in between. The CDR3 consists of 15 residues. CDR3 nucleotides: TGTGCCAGTACCAAACCCGGGATAAACCCCTACGAGCAGTACTTC. Translated: CASTKPGINPYEQYF.

This clone was picked up one time. The chain combines TRBV10-2 with TRBJ1-1; a possible D gene is TRBD1 (6 bases). Looked up from germline, CDR1 is WSHSY and CDR2 is SAAADI. Deletions cut 5 bases from V and 4 bases from J, with 11 bases between. The CDR3 covers 13 residues. The CDR3 protein is CASSQGTATEAFF. The CDR3 DNA is TGCGCCAGCAGTCAGGGGACGGCCACTGAAGCTTTCTTT.

This rearrangement joins TRBV5-4 to TRBJ2-3; TRBD2 matches 8 bases. The CDR3 is 13 amino acids. CDR1 is SGHNT and CDR2 is YYREEE in the germline V gene (reference sequence). The V segment lost 1 base and the J segment 5 bases; nucleotides outside the gene matches: 0. The CDR3 DNA reads as TGTGCCAGCAGCTTGCTAGCGGGAGATACGCAGTATTTT. Amino acid sequence: CASSLLAGDTQYF.

The chain joins TRBV7-6 to TRBJ2-7; TRBD1 aligns across 10 bases. This CDR3 comprises 14 residues. V shed 4 bases and J 2 bases; nucleotides not matched to a gene: 2. Germline values: CDR1 SGHVS, CDR2 FNYEAQ. In nucleotides, the CDR3 is TGTGCCAGCAGCTCAGGACAGGGGGCCTACGAGCAGTACTTC. This sequence encodes CASSSGQGAYEQYF.

The chain carries TRBV29-1 and TRBJ2-7; 9 bases align to TRBD2. CDR3 length: 14 residues. V was pared by 3 bases and J by 2 bases, with 5 bases of the junction left unmatched. Germline CDR1 is SQVTM and CDR2 is ANQGSEA. In DNA form, the CDR3 reads TGCAGCGTTGATCTAGCGGGAAGTGCCTACGAGCAGTACTTC. Protein product: CSVDLAGSAYEQYF.

V gene TRBV5-5 combines with J gene TRBJ1-5; D may be TRBD1 (6 bases). The CDR3 is made up of 20 amino acids. With 1 base removed from V and 0 bases from J, the gap between germline ends came to 23 bases. CDR1 and CDR2 (germline): SGHKS, YYEKEE (reference sequence). The CDR3 reads CASSLWGISHRVFSNQPQHF. CDR3 nucleotides: TGTGCCAGCAGCTTGTGGGGGATTTCTCACAGGGTCTTTAGCAATCAGCCCCAGCATTTT.

The CDR3 coding sequence is TGTGCCAGCAGGATTGGGGGGAATGAGCAGTTCTTC. Encoded protein: CASRIGGNEQFF. The chain joins TRBV28 to TRBJ2-1; maybe TRBD2 (6 bases). The germline CDR1 and CDR2 sequences are MDHEN and SYDVKM. Trimming left V 6 bases short and J 7 bases short, with 10 bases between. The CDR3 has 12 residues.

The CDR3 protein is CASRDSSGNTIYF. The CDR3 nucleotides are TGTGCCAGCCGGGACAGCTCTGGAAACACCATATATTTT. The chain joins TRBV7-9 to TRBJ1-3, with 7 bases that match TRBD1. V lost 8 bases to trimming and J lost 0 bases; unmatched junction nucleotides: 1. The CDR3 runs 13 residues. CDR1 is SEHNR and CDR2 is FQNEAQ in the germline V gene (reference sequence).